Listed here are 6 T cell receptor beta chains from one sample, sequenced in a study of blood T cells in healthy people across ages. Together with a sample-barcoded 5' primer, a J-beta primer mix was included in a second PCR lasting about 7 to 12 cycles. One entry per CDR3 protein, called by TCRdb with MiXCR from the 5' RACE reads. The top ten clones hold roughly 13% of a sample with 650,000 to 800,000 distinct CDR3 sequences, more than 45% of them seen once. The specimen sequenced was blood. The receptors were gathered from an elderly woman in good health.

Comment on this clonotype: This may arise from a read error, as a much more abundant clone is one base away. V and J are TRBV2 and TRBJ2-3; D unclear. Germline lookup yields CDR1 SNHLY and CDR2 FYNNEI. This CDR3 contains 15 residues. CDR3 DNA sequence: TGTGCCGGCAGTGGGCGCGTCTTGAGCACAGATACGCAGTATTTT. Translating gives CAGSGRVLSTDTQYF.

The rearrangement uses TRBV7-9 and TRBJ2-1; TRBD2 matches at 13 bases. Trimming at V came to 3 bases and at J to 12 bases, leaving 11 bases not matched to a gene. The CDR3 covers 16 residues. From germline, CDR1 is SEHNR and CDR2 FQNEAQ (reference sequence). CDR3 in DNA: TGTGCCAGCAGCTTGCCGGGACTAGCGGGGCACAGTGGGCAGTTCTTC. This encodes CASSLPGLAGHSGQFF.

This clonotype appeared many times. This rearrangement joins TRBV20-1 to TRBJ2-3, with D possibly TRBD2 on 5 matching bases. The germline V and J ends were trimmed by 5 bases and 6 bases, with 15 bases remaining between them. There are 13 residues in the CDR3. Germline-derived CDR1 and CDR2 are DFQATT and SNEGSKA (reference sequence). The CDR3 region is CSAFRGQEDTQYF. In DNA, the CDR3 is TGCAGTGCTTTTCGGGGTCAGGAGGATACGCAGTATTTT.

Concerning this clonotype: A read error may produce the germline difference seen at one junction end. The genes are TRBV5-5 and TRBJ2-3, with 9 bases lining up with TRBD1. Germline values: CDR1 SGHKS, CDR2 YYEKEE (reference sequence). The CDR3 runs to 16 residues. The CDR3 region has the DNA TGTGCCAGCAGCAGAGCCGGGACAGGGAGCGCAGATATGCAGTATTTT. Its translation is CASSRAGTGSADMQYF. Filled out from reference TRBV5-5 and TRBJ2-3, the complete variable domain reads DAGVTQSPTHLIKTRGQQVTLRCSPISGHKSVSWYQQVLGQGPQFIFQYYEKEERGRGNFPDRFSARQFPNYSSELNVNALLLGDSALYLCASSRAGTGSADMQYFGPGTRLTVL.

This rearrangement joins TRBV7-2 to TRBJ1-5; the match to TRBD1 covers 8 bases. The J segment lost 7 bases and the V segment lost 1 base, leaving 3 bases of the junction unmatched. Germline V lookup: CDR1 SGHTA, CDR2 FQGNSA. The CDR3 is 14 residues long. The chain's CDR3 is CASSLVQGAQPQHF. The DNA for the CDR3 is TGTGCCAGCAGCTTAGTCCAGGGGGCACAGCCCCAGCATTTT.

This clonotype was counted once. This clone may be a read error of a much larger clone one base away. This chain joins TRBV20-1 and TRBJ2-7; 9 bases are a match to TRBD2. The junction had 8 bases not matched to a gene; V was cut back by 7 bases and J by 1 base. The germline CDR1 and CDR2 sequences are DFQATT and SNEGSKA (reference sequence). The CDR3 runs 14 residues. CDR3 amino acids: CSVRLTSGSYEQYF. The DNA of the CDR3 is TGCAGTGTCAGACTGACTAGCGGTTCCTACGAGCAGTACTTC.